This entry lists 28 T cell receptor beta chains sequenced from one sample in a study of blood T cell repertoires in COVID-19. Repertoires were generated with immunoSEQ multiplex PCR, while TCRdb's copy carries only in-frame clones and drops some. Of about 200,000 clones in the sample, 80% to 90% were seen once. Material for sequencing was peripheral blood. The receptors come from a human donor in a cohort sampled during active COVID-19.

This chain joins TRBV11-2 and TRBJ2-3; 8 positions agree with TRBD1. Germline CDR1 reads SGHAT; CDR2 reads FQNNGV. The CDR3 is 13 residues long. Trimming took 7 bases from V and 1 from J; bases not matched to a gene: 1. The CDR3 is CASTTGGTDTQYF. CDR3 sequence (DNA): TGTGCCAGCACGACAGGGGGCACAGATACGCAGTATTTT. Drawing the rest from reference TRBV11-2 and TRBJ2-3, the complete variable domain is EAGVAQSPRYKIIEKRQSVAFWCNPISGHATLYWYQQILGQGPKLLIQFQNNGVVDDSQLPKDRFSAERLKGVDSTLKIQPAKLEDSAVYLCASTTGGTDTQYFGPGTRLTVL.

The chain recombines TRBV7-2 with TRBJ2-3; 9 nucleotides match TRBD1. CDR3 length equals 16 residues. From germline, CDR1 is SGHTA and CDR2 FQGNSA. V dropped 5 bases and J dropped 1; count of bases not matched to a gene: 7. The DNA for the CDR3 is TGTGCCAGCAGCACCCGAAGACAGGGGGGCACAGATACGCAGTATTTT. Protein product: CASSTRRQGGTDTQYF.

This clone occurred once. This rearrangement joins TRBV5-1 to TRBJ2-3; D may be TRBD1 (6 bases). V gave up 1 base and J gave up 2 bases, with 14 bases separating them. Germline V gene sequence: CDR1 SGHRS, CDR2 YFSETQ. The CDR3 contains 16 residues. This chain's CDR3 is CASSLRTGQITDTQYF. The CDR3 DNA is TGCGCCAGCAGCTTGCGAACGGGACAAATCACAGATACGCAGTATTTT. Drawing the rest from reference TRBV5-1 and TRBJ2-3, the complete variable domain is KAGVTQTPRYLIKTRGQQVTLSCSPISGHRSVSWYQQTPGQGLQFLFEYFSETQRNKGNFPGRFSGRQFSNSRSEMNVSTLELGDSALYLCASSLRTGQITDTQYFGPGTRLTVL.

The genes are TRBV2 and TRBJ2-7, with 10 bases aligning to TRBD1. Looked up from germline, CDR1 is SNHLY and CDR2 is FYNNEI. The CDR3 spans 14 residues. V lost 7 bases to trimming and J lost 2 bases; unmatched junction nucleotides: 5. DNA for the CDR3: TGTGCCAGCACTCGGGACAGGGGCGCCTACGAGCAGTACTTC. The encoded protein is CASTRDRGAYEQYF.

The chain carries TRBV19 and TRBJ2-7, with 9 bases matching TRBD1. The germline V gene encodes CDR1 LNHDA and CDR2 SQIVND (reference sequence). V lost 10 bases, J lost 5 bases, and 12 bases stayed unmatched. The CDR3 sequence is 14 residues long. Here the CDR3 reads CATRRGQGWNEQYF. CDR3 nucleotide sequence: TGTGCCACCAGAAGGGGACAGGGATGGAACGAGCAGTACTTC.

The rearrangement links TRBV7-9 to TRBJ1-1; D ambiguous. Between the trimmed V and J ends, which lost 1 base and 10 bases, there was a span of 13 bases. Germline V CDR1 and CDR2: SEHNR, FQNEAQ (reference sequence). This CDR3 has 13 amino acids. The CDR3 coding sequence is TGTGCCAGCAGCTTAGAGGCACCCAGAGGAGCTTTCTTT. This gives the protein CASSLEAPRGAFF.

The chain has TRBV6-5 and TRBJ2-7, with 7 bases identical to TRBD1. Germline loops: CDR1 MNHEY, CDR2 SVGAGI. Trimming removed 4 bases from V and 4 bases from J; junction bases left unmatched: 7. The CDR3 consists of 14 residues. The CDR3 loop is CASSSDRALYEQYF. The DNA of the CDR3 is TGTGCCAGCAGTTCCGACAGGGCTCTTTACGAGCAGTACTTC.

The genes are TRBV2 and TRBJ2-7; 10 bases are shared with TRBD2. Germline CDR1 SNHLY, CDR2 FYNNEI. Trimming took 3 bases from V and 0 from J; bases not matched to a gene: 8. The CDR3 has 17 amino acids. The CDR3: CASSDWVAGGSSYEQYF. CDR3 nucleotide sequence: TGTGCCAGCAGTGATTGGGTAGCGGGAGGTAGCTCCTACGAGCAGTACTTC.

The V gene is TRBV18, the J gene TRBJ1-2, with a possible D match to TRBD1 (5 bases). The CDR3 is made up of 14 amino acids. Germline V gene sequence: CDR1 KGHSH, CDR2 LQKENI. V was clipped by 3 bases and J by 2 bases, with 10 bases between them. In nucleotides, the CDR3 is TGTGCCAGCTCACCTCTACAGGAAAACTATGGCTACACCTTC. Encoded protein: CASSPLQENYGYTF.

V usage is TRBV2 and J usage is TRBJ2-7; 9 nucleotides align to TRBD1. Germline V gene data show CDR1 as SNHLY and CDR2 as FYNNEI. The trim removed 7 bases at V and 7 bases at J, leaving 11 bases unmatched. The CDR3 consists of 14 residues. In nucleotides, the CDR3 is TGTGCCAGCAAACAGGGGGCCCTCCGATTTGAGCAGTACTTC. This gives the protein CASKQGALRFEQYF.

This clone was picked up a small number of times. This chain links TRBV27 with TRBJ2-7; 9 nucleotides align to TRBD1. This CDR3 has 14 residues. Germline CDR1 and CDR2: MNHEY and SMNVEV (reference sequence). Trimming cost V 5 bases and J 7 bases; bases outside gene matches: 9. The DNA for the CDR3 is TGTGCCAGCAGTATAACACAGGGGGCGGGGGAGCAGTACTTC. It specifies CASSITQGAGEQYF.

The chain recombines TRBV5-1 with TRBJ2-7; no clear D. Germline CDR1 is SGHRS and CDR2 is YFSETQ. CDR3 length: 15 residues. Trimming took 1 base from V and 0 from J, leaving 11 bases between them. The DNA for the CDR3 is TGCGCCAGCAGCTTGTCCGTCCTGAGCTCCTACGAGCAGTACTTC. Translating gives CASSLSVLSSYEQYF.

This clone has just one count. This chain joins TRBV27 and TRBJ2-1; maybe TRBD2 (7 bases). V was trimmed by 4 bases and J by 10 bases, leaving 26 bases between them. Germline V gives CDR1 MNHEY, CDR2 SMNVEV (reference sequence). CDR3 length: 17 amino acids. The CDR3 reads CASSSSFRGGGGKEQFF. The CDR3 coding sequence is TGTGCCAGCAGTTCCTCCTTTAGGGGTGGCGGGGGCAAGGAGCAGTTCTTC.

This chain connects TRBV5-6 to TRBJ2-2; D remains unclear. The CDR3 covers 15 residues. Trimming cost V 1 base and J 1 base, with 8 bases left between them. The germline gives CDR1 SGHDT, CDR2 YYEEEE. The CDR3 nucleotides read TGTGCCAGCAGCTTGTTTCCAGGGAACACCGGGGAGCTGTTTTTT. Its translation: CASSLFPGNTGELFF.

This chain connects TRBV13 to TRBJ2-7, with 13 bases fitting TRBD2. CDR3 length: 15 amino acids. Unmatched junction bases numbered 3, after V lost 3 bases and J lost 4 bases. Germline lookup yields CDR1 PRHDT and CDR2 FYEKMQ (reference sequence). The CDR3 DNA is TGTGCCAGCAGCTTGGGGACTAGCGGGACTTACGAGCAGTACTTC. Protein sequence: CASSLGTSGTYEQYF.

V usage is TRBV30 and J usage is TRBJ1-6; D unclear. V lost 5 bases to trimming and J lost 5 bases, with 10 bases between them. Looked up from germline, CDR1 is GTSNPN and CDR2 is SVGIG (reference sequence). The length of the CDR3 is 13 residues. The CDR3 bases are TGTGCCTGGGGAGACTTCCATAATTCACCCCTCCACTTT. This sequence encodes CAWGDFHNSPLHF.

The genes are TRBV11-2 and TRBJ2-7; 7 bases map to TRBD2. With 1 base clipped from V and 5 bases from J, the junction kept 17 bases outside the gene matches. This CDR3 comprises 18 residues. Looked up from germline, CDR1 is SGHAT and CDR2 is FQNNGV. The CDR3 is CASSLGTGMGGRNHEQYF. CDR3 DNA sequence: TGTGCCAGCAGCTTAGGGACGGGAATGGGCGGGAGAAACCACGAGCAGTACTTC.

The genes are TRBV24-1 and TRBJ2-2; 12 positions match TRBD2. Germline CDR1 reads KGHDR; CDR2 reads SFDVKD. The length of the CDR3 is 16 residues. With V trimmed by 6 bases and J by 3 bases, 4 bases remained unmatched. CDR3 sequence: CATSPSGRADTGELFF. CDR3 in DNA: TGTGCCACCAGTCCTAGCGGGAGGGCTGACACCGGGGAGCTGTTTTTT.

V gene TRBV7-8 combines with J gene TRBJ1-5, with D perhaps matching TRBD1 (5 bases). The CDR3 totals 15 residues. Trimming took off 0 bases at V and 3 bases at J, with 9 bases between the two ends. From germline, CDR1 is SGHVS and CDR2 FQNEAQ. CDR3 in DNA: TGTGCCAGCAGCTTAGCGTCCAGGGACAATCAGCCCCAGCATTTT. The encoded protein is CASSLASRDNQPQHF.

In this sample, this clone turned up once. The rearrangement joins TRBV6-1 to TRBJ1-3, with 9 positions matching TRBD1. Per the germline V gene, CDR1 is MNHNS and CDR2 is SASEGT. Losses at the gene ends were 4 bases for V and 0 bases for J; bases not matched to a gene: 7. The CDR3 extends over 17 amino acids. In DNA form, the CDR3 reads TGTGCCAGCAGTGTCACCGGGACAGGGAACTCTGGAAACACCATATATTTT. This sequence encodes CASSVTGTGNSGNTIYF.

The CDR3 DNA is TGCGCCAGCAGCTTGTGGCCCTTAGCGGAACCTAGCACAGATACGCAGTATTTT. Translating it yields CASSLWPLAEPSTDTQYF. The gene calls are TRBV5-1 and TRBJ2-3; perhaps TRBD2 as D (6 bases). The CDR3 runs 18 residues. From germline, CDR1 is SGHRS and CDR2 YFSETQ. Trimming left V 1 base short and J 0 bases short, with 18 bases between.

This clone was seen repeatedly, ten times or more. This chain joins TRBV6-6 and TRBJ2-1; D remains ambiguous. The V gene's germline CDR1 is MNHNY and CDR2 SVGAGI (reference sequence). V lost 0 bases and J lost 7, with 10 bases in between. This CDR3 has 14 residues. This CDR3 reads CASSYSLESNEQFF. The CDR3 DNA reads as TGTGCCAGCAGTTACTCTCTAGAGTCAAATGAGCAGTTCTTC.

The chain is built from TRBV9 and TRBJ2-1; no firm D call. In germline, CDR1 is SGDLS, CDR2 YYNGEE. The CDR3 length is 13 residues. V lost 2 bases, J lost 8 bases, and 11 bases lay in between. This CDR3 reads CASSVAYMDEQFF. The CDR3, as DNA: TGTGCCAGCAGCGTGGCTTACATGGATGAGCAGTTCTTC.

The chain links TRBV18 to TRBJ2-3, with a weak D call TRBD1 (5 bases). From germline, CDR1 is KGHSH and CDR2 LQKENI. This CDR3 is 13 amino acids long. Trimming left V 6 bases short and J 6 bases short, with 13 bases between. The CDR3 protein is CASSLAKGDTQYF. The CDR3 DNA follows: TGTGCCAGCTCCCTTGCAAAGGGGGATACGCAGTATTTT.

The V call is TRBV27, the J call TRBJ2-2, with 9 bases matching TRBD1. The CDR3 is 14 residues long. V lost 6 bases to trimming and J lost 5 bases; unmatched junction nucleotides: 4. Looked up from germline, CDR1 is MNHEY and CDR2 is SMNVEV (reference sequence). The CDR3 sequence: CASSPGQGTGELFF. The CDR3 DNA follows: TGTGCCAGCAGCCCGGGACAGGGAACCGGGGAGCTGTTTTTT.

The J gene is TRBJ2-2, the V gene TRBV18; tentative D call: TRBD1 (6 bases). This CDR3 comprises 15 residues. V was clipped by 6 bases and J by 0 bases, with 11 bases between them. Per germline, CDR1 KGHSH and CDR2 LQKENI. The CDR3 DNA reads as TGTGCCAGCTCCATAGACAGGCCGAACACCGGGGAGCTGTTTTTT. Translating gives CASSIDRPNTGELFF.

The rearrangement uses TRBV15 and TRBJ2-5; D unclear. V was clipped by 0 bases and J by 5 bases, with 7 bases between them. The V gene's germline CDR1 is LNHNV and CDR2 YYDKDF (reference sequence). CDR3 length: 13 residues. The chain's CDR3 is CATSRDNMETQYF. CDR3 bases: TGTGCCACCAGCAGAGATAATATGGAGACCCAGTACTTC.

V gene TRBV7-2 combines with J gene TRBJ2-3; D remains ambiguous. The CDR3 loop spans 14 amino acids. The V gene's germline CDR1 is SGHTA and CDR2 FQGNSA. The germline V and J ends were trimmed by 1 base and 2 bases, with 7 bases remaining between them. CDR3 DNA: TGTGCCAGCAGCTTAGTCTTAAACACAGATACGCAGTATTTT. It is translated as CASSLVLNTDTQYF. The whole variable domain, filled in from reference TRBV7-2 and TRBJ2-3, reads GAGVSQSPSNKVTEKGKDVELRCDPISGHTALYWYRQSLGQGLEFLIYFQGNSAPDKSGLPSDRFSAERTGGSVSTLTIQRTQQEDSAVYLCASSLVLNTDTQYFGPGTRLTVL.